These 8 T cell receptor beta chains originate from one sample sequenced in a study of technical replicates of blood from a few donors. Produced via immunoSEQ multiplex PCR; TCRdb's table is partial and in-frame only. In the table there are around 60,000 clones, roughly 92% of which are singletons. The sample comprised PBMCs. The receptors derive from a human donor in good health. Some clones in this sample may be carry-over from other donors' samples.

The chain joins TRBV15 to TRBJ1-2, with a weak D call TRBD1 (5 bases). The CDR3 is 14 amino acids. Germline assignment: CDR1 LNHNV and CDR2 YYDKDF (reference sequence). V was cut by 5 bases and J by 3 bases, with 13 bases left in between. In DNA, the CDR3 is TGTGCCACCAGCCCAGCCGGGGGTTACTATGGCTACACCTTC. Protein sequence: CATSPAGGYYGYTF.

The chain is built from TRBV19 and TRBJ2-6; the match to TRBD1 covers 10 bases. CDR1 and CDR2 from the germline V gene are LNHDA and SQIVND (reference sequence). Unmatched junction bases numbered 6, after V lost 7 bases and J lost 0 bases. The CDR3 runs 17 residues. The chain's CDR3 is CASNPGQGLSGANVLTF. The CDR3 bases are TGTGCCAGTAATCCGGGACAGGGGCTCTCTGGGGCCAACGTCCTGACTTTC.

This clone showed up just a few times. The rearrangement links TRBV19 to TRBJ1-1; 8 nucleotides agree with TRBD1. CDR1 and CDR2 from the germline V gene are LNHDA and SQIVND (reference sequence). The V segment lost 2 bases and the J segment 4 bases; nucleotides outside the gene matches: 3. The CDR3 spans 14 residues. The CDR3 DNA reads TGTGCCAGTAGTATACCGACAGGGGCCACTGAAGCTTTCTTT. It codes for CASSIPTGATEAFF.

This chain uses TRBV6-5 with TRBJ1-2, with 9 bases fitting TRBD1. Looked up from germline, CDR1 is MNHEY and CDR2 is SVGAGI. With V trimmed by 8 bases and J by 4 bases, 8 bases remained unmatched. CDR3 length equals 14 residues. The CDR3 loop reads CASSDRGLGYGYTF. CDR3 DNA: TGTGCCAGCTCGGACAGGGGACTTGGCTATGGCTACACCTTC.

The chain recombines TRBV7-8 with TRBJ2-7; D remains unclear. This CDR3 is built from 11 residues. Germline V gives CDR1 SGHVS, CDR2 FQNEAQ. V lost 6 bases to trimming and J lost 3 bases, with 6 bases between them. The CDR3 sequence: CASSQFYEQYF. For the CDR3, the DNA is TGTGCCAGCAGTCAATTCTACGAGCAGTACTTC.

The chain links TRBV7-9 to TRBJ1-1, with D tentatively TRBD1 (6 bases). This CDR3 has 14 amino acids. The V and J ends lost 4 bases and 4 bases respectively, with 13 bases between them. Germline V lookup: CDR1 SEHNR, CDR2 FQNEAQ (reference sequence). The CDR3 reads CASSSTGHGTEAFF. The CDR3 DNA follows: TGTGCCAGCAGCTCCACGGGACACGGCACTGAAGCTTTCTTT. Filled out from reference TRBV7-9 and TRBJ1-1, the complete variable domain reads DTGVSQNPRHKITKRGQNVTFRCDPISEHNRLYWYRQTLGQGPEFLTYFQNEAQLEKSRLLSDRFSAERPKGSFSTLEIQRTEQGDSAMYLCASSSTGHGTEAFFGQGTRLTVV.

The chain couples TRBV7-2 to TRBJ2-7, with D unresolved. This CDR3 comprises 12 residues. Germline CDR1 reads SGHTA; CDR2 reads FQGNSA. The V gene lost 6 bases and the J gene lost 5 bases, with 11 bases spanning the gap. CDR3 sequence (DNA): TGTGCCAGCAGGGCGGTTACCAACGAGCAGTACTTC. It specifies CASRAVTNEQYF.

This clone showed up just once. The chain carries TRBV29-1 and TRBJ2-7; the D gene is possibly TRBD1 (6 bases). The germline V gene has CDR1 SQVTM and CDR2 ANQGSEA. V lost 5 bases and J 3 bases, leaving 11 bases between the germline ends. This CDR3 spans 12 amino acids. CDR3 sequence reads: CSVKRGFYEQYF. DNA for the CDR3: TGCAGCGTTAAGAGGGGGTTCTACGAGCAGTACTTC.